These 18 T cell receptor beta chains were sequenced from one sample in a study of T cells in Graves' hyperthyroidism and ophthalmopathy. Using RNA transcripts as the source, TCR beta CDR3 regions were amplified. First-round RT-PCR of the TCR CDR3 relied on the HTBI primer set. Each CDR3 protein gets one entry after TCRdb re-called the multiplex PCR reads with MiXCR. The table has around 570,000 distinct CDR3 sequences, around 20% seen once. Sequencing input: blood. The source of these receptors is a man between 35 and 55 years old with Graves' ophthalmopathy.

This chain links TRBV24-1 with TRBJ2-2; the match to TRBD1 covers 7 bases. V dropped 6 bases and J dropped 8; count of bases not matched to a gene: 5. The CDR3 length is 13 residues. Germline loops: CDR1 KGHDR, CDR2 SFDVKD. CDR3 residues: CATSHQGVGELFF. The CDR3 DNA sequence: TGTGCCACCAGTCACCAGGGGGTTGGGGAGCTGTTTTTT.

This clonotype was counted a few times. The chain employs TRBV28 and TRBJ1-1; a weak D match, TRBD1 (6 bases). The CDR3 covers 14 residues. Germline values: CDR1 MDHEN, CDR2 SYDVKM. V was clipped by 3 bases and J by 7 bases, with 15 bases between them. Here the CDR3 DNA reads TGTGCCAGCAGTTTTGTGGGGGGCAGCCTTGAAGCTTTCTTT. It translates to CASSFVGGSLEAFF.

This clonotype was seen a few times. The chain combines TRBV9 with TRBJ2-3; D is ambiguous. This CDR3 has 14 amino acids. V shed 0 bases and J shed 3 bases, with 8 bases lying between them. Germline V gene data show CDR1 as SGDLS and CDR2 as YYNGEE. CDR3 region: CASSVVKATDTQYF. The CDR3 coding sequence is TGTGCCAGCAGCGTAGTAAAAGCGACAGATACGCAGTATTTT.

The chain has TRBV6-1 and TRBJ2-1; 13 nucleotides align to TRBD2. V lost 0 bases to trimming and J lost 7 bases; unmatched junction nucleotides: 3. Looked up from germline, CDR1 is MNHNS and CDR2 is SASEGT. The CDR3 spans 16 residues. CDR3 DNA: TGTGCCAGCAGTGAAGCTAGACTAGCGGGGGGAAATGAGCAGTTCTTC. Translated: CASSEARLAGGNEQFF.

The chain combines TRBV15 with TRBJ2-3, with 14 bases matching TRBD2. J gave up 4 bases and V 4 bases, and 7 bases lay outside the gene matches. In germline, CDR1 is LNHNV, CDR2 YYDKDF (reference sequence). CDR3 length equals 17 residues. The CDR3 nucleotides read TGTGCCACCAGCACCCCGGGACTAGCGGGGGTTTCAGATACGCAGTATTTT. It translates to CATSTPGLAGVSDTQYF.

The V and J genes are TRBV5-4 and TRBJ2-2, with D uncertain. V lost 3 bases, J lost 0 bases, and 9 bases lay in between. Per germline, CDR1 SGHNT and CDR2 YYREEE (reference sequence). The CDR3 spans 15 residues. The CDR3 region has the DNA TGTGCCAGCAGCTACGACACCGCGAACACCGGGGAGCTGTTTTTT. This encodes CASSYDTANTGELFF.

J is TRBJ2-6 and V is TRBV6-1; no clear D. The V end lost 5 bases, the J end lost 0 bases, and 8 bases lay between the germline ends. Germline V gene sequence: CDR1 MNHNS, CDR2 SASEGT. The length of the CDR3 is 15 residues. Here the CDR3 reads CASSNQGSGANVLTF. As DNA, the CDR3 is TGTGCCAGCAGTAATCAAGGCTCTGGGGCCAACGTCCTGACTTTC.

This clonotype was seen ten or more times. The rearrangement links TRBV27 to TRBJ2-2, with D perhaps matching TRBD1 or TRBD2 (7 bases each). The germline V and J ends were trimmed by 2 bases and 3 bases, with 10 bases remaining between them. CDR1 is MNHEY and CDR2 is SMNVEV in the germline V gene (reference sequence). This CDR3 is 15 amino acids long. CDR3 residues: CASSLAGGDTGELFF. CDR3 bases: TGTGCCAGCAGTTTAGCAGGGGGGGACACCGGGGAGCTGTTTTTT.

CDR3 residues: CASSPGAYYGYTF. In DNA form, the CDR3 reads TGTGCCAGCAGCCCGGGGGCATACTATGGCTACACCTTC. V usage is TRBV27 and J usage is TRBJ1-2; possible D gene TRBD1, 6 bases. CDR1 MNHEY and CDR2 SMNVEV come from the germline V gene (reference sequence). V gave up 6 bases and J gave up 3 bases, with 11 bases separating them. The CDR3 extends over 13 amino acids.

The sample holds one count of this clonotype. V usage is TRBV14 and J usage is TRBJ2-5; 7 nucleotides line up with TRBD2. Per germline, CDR1 SGHDN and CDR2 FVKESK. The CDR3 totals 14 residues. With 1 base clipped from V and 7 bases from J, the junction kept 6 bases outside the gene matches. As DNA, the CDR3 is TGTGCCAGCAGCCAAGTAGCGGGTATGGGGACCCAGTACTTC. Translated: CASSQVAGMGTQYF.

This chain joins TRBV20-1 and TRBJ2-3, with 11 bases matching TRBD2. The J segment lost 1 base and the V segment lost 6 bases, leaving 6 bases of the junction unmatched. The CDR3 extends over 15 amino acids. Germline V CDR1 and CDR2: DFQATT, SNEGSKA (reference sequence). CDR3 amino acids: CSAILAGDGTDTQYF. DNA of the CDR3: TGCAGTGCGATACTAGCGGGAGACGGCACAGATACGCAGTATTTT.

The rearrangement links TRBV18 to TRBJ2-7; 10 bases match TRBD1. CDR3 size: 16 residues. Per the germline V gene, CDR1 is KGHSH and CDR2 is LQKENI. The junction had 9 bases not matched to a gene; V was cut back by 2 bases and J by 5 bases. The CDR3 DNA follows: TGTGCCAGCTCACCATTACCTCCGGGACAGGGGAACGAGCAGTACTTC. The encoded protein is CASSPLPPGQGNEQYF.

This clonotype was picked up many times. V and J are TRBV3-1 and TRBJ2-7; D may be TRBD2 (5 bases). Trimming took off 3 bases at V and 5 bases at J, with 14 bases between the two ends. This CDR3 comprises 14 residues. Germline V gene sequence: CDR1 LGHDT, CDR2 YNNKEL (reference sequence). The CDR3 reads CASSQSGGINEQYF. The CDR3 nucleotides read TGTGCCAGCAGCCAGTCAGGAGGTATAAACGAGCAGTACTTC.

This clonotype was counted a few times. The chain combines TRBV2 with TRBJ1-6; a possible D gene is TRBD1 (5 bases). Per germline, CDR1 SNHLY and CDR2 FYNNEI. The V gene lost 6 bases and the J gene lost 9 bases, with 18 bases spanning the gap. The CDR3 runs to 15 residues. The CDR3, as DNA: TGTGCCAGCAGGAGCCCTCTGGGGCGAGTTTCACCCCTCCACTTT. Protein product: CASRSPLGRVSPLHF.

This clonotype appeared a few times. This sequence joins TRBV12-3 or TRBV12-4 and TRBJ1-4; the D gene is possibly TRBD1 (6 bases). V lost 1 base, J lost 5 bases, and 11 bases lay in between. This CDR3 is 15 amino acids long. CDR3 nucleotide sequence: TGTGCCAGCAGTTTAGTACAGGGCTTCAATGAAAAACTGTTTTTT. Its translation is CASSLVQGFNEKLFF.

In this sample, this clonotype turned up many times. This chain uses TRBV18 with TRBJ2-7; a weak D match, TRBD2 (6 bases). V lost 2 bases and J lost 6, with 11 bases in between. Germline-derived CDR1 and CDR2 are KGHSH and LQKENI. The CDR3 is 13 amino acids. The CDR3 region is CASSPRRESEQYF. The CDR3 region has the DNA TGTGCCAGCTCACCAAGGAGGGAATCCGAGCAGTACTTC. The whole variable domain, remainder taken from reference TRBV18 and TRBJ2-7, is NAGVMQNPRHLVRRRGQEARLRCSPMKGHSHVYWYRQLPEEGLKFMVYLQKENIIDESGMPKERFSAEFPKEGPSILRIQQVVRGDSAAYFCASSPRRESEQYFGPGTRLTVT.

This clonotype was seen more than once but under ten times. V gene TRBV19 combines with J gene TRBJ1-5; D is undetermined. The CDR3 runs to 13 residues. The ends were cut back, 2 bases at V and 3 bases at J, with 5 bases in the middle. Germline V gene data show CDR1 as LNHDA and CDR2 as SQIVND (reference sequence). The CDR3 spells CASSITVNQPQHF. The CDR3 DNA sequence: TGTGCCAGTAGTATAACAGTCAATCAGCCCCAGCATTTT.

The CDR3 reads CASSPPGTLYNEQFF. CDR3 coding DNA: TGTGCCAGCAGTCCCCCCGGGACATTATACAATGAGCAGTTCTTC. The V call is TRBV7-9, the J call TRBJ2-1; D may be TRBD1 (6 bases). V shed 6 bases and J shed 4 bases, with 16 bases lying between them. Germline assignment: CDR1 SEHNR and CDR2 FQNEAQ (reference sequence). The CDR3 runs 15 residues.